The table lists the clone carrying this TCR beta chain with a few counts. Sequencing was performed with immunoSEQ multiplex PCR; in TCRdb, only in-frame clones are kept and a portion is missing. The repertoire holds about 190,000 clones, with around 90% as singletons. These data are taken from a study of blood T cell repertoires in COVID-19. Looking at the study overall: Material from acute and convalescent COVID-19 was sourced from the United States, Italy and Spain. T cells, B-cell-depleted T cells, or PBMCs provided the cDNA or gDNA that served as material.

Germline CDR1 and CDR2: LNHDA and SQIVND (reference sequence). V dropped 6 bases and J dropped 2 bases, with 10 bases sitting between them. The CDR3 has 13 residues. The chain has TRBV19 and TRBJ1-2; D might be TRBD1 (5 bases). Sequences were obtained from peripheral blood. This receptor was identified in a man aged 35 to 55 with acute or convalescent COVID-19. The CDR3 nucleotides read TGTGCCAGTAGCCTGACAGAGAACTATGGCTACACCTTC. Protein sequence: CASSLTENYGYTF.